This paragraph covers one T cell receptor beta chain sequence. This sample was taken from a study of OX40 agonist ivuxolimab in advanced cancers. The assay was immunoSEQ multiplex PCR, and TCRdb's table has in-frame clones only and misses some. The sample comprises roughly 20,000 clones, around four fifths of which are singletons, and under 4% rests with the top ten. The CDR3 totals 16 residues. Germline V gene data show CDR1 as KGHSH and CDR2 as LQKENI. Germline trimming cut 2 bases from V and 5 bases from J; bases unmatched to any gene: 7. The chain combines TRBV18 with TRBJ2-2, with 8 positions matching TRBD1. The source is an adult with an advanced solid tumor such as melanoma, head and neck, liver or kidney cancer. Sample: CD4+ or CD8+ T cells sorted from blood, taken in a trial of the OX40 agonist ivuxolimab. CDR3 sequence (DNA): TGTGCCAGCTCACCAATCAGGGGGCCAGAGACCGGGGAGCTGTTTTTT. Protein product: CASSPIRGPETGELFF.